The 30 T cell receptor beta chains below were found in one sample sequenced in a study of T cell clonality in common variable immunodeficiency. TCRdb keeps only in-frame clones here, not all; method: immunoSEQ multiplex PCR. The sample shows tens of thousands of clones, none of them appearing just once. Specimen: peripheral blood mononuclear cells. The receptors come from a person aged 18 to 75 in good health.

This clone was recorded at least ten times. The covered CDR3 bases are TGCGCCAGCAGCTTATTTACTCTGAGCTCTGGGGCCAACGTC. Protein product: CASSLFTLSSGANV. The CDR3 in its entirety is CASSLFTLSSGANVLTF. The chain uses TRBV5-1 and TRBJ2-6; no reliable D call. Coverage ceases 3 residues before the CDR3 finishes, and the germline J gene fills in the end. This CDR3 comprises 17 residues. In germline, CDR1 is SGHRS, CDR2 YFSETQ. The ends were cut back, 2 bases at V and 0 bases at J, with 12 bases in the middle.

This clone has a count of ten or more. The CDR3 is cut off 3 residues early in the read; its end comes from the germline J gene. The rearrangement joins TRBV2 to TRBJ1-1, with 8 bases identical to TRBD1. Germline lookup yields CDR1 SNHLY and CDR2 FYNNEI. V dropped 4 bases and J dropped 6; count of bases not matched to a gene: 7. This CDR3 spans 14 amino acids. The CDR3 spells CASSGQGKNSEAFF. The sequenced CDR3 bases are TGTGCCAGCAGTGGACAGGGGAAAAATTCTGAA.

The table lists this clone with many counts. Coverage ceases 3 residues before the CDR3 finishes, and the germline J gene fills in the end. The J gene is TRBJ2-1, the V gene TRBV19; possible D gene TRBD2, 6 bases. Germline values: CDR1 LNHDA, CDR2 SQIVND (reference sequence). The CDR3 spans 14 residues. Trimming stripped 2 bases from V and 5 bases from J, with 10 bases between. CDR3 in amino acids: CASSIISGDNEQFF. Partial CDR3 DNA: TGTGCCAGTAGTATAATTAGCGGTGACAATGAG. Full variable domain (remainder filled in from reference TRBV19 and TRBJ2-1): DGGITQSPKYLFRKEGQNVTLSCEQNLNHDAMYWYRQDPGQGLRLIYYSQIVNDFQKGDIAEGYSVSREKKESFPLTVTSAQKNPTAFYLCASSIISGDNEQFFGPGTRLTVL.

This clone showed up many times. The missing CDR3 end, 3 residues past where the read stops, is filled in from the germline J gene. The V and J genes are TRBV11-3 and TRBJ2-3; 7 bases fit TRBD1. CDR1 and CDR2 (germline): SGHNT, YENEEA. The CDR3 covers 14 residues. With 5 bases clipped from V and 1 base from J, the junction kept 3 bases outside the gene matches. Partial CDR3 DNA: TGTGCCAGCAGCCTAGGACAGGGCACAGATACG. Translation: CASSLGQGTDT. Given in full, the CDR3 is CASSLGQGTDTQYF.

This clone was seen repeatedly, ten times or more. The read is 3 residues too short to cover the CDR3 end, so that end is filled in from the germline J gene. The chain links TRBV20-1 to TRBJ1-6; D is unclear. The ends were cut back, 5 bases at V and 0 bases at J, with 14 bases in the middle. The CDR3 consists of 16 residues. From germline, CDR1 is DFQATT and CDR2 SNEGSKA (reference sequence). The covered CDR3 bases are TGCAGTGCTTTAGGGCAGCCCCGCTCCTATAATTCACCC. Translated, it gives CSALGQPRSYNSP. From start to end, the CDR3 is CSALGQPRSYNSPLHF.

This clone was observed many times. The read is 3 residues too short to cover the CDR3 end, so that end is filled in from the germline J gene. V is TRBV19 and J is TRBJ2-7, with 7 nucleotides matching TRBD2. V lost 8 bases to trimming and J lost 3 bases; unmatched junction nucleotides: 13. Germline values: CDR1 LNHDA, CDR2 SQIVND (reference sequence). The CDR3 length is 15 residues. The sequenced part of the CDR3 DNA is TGTGCCAGTTCAATAATGAGGGGAGGGGACTACGAG. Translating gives CASSIMRGGDYE. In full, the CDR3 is CASSIMRGGDYEQYF.

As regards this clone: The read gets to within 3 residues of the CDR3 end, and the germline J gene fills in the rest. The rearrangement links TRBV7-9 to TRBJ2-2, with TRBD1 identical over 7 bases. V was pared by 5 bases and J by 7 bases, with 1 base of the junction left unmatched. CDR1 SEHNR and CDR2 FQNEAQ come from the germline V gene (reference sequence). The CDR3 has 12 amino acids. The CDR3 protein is CASSDRDGELFF. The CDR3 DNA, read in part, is TGTGCCAGCAGCGACAGGGACGGGGAG. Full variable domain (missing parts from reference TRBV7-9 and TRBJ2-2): DTGVSQNPRHKITKRGQNVTFRCDPISEHNRLYWYRQTLGQGPEFLTYFQNEAQLEKSRLLSDRFSAERPKGSFSTLEIQRTEQGDSAMYLCASSDRDGELFFGEGSRLTVL.

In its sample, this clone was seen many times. The CDR3 spells CASMGGSGYTDTQYF. CDR3 DNA (partial): TGTGCCAGTATGGGGGGGAGCGGATACACAGATACG. The V call is TRBV19, the J call TRBJ2-3, with 7 nucleotides matching TRBD2. The CDR3 extends 3 residues past the end of the read, so its final part is completed from the germline J gene. From germline, CDR1 is LNHDA and CDR2 SQIVND (reference sequence). This CDR3 is 15 amino acids long. With V trimmed by 7 bases and J by 2 bases, 9 bases remained unmatched.

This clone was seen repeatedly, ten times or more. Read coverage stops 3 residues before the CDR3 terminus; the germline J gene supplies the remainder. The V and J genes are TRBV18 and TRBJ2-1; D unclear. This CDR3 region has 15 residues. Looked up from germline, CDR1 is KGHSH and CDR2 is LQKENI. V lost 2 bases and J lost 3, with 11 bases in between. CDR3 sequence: CASSPTSRVYNEQFF. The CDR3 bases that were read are TGTGCCAGCTCACCAACCAGTCGGGTCTACAATGAG. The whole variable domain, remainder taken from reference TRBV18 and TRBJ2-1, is NAGVMQNPRHLVRRRGQEARLRCSPMKGHSHVYWYRQLPEEGLKFMVYLQKENIIDESGMPKERFSAEFPKEGPSILRIQQVVRGDSAAYFCASSPTSRVYNEQFFGPGTRLTVL.

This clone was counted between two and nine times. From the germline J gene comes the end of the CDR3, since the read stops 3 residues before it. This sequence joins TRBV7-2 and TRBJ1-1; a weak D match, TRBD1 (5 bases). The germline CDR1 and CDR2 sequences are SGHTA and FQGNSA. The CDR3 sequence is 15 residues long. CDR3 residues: CASSLAGGGAYEAFF. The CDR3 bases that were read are TGTGCCAGCAGCCTCGCGGGCGGGGGTGCCTACGAG.

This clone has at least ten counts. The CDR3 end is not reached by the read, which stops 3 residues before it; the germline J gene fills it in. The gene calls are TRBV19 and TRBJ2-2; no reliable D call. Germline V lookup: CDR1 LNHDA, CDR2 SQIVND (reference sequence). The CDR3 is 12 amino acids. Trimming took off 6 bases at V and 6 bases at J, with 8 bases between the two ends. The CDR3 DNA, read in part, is TGTGCCAGTAGACAGAGTCCCGGGGAG. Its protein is CASRQSPGE. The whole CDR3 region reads CASRQSPGELFF.

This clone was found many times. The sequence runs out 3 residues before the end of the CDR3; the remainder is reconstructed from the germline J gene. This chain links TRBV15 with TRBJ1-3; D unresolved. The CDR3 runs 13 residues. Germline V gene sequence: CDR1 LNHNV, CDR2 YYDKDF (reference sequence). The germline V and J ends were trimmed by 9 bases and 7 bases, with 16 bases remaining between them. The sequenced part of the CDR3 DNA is TGTGCCACTCAAAGGCCAGGAGGTAACACC. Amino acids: CATQRPGGNT. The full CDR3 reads CATQRPGGNTIYF.

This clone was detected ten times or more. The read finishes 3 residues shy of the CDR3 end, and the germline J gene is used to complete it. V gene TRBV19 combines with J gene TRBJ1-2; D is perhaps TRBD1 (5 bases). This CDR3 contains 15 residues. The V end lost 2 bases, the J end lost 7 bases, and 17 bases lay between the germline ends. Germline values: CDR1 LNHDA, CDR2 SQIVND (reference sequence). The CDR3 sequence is CASSISERGVRGYTF. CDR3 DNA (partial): TGTGCCAGTAGTATATCTGAAAGGGGAGTTCGTGGC.

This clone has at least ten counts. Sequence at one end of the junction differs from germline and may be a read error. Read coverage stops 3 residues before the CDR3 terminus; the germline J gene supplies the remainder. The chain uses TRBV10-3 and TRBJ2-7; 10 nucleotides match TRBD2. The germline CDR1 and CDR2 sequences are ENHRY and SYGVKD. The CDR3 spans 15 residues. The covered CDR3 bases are TGTGCCCTCAGACTAGCGGGCAGTGCGGGCTACGAG. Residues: CALRLAGSAGYE. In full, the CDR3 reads CALRLAGSAGYEQYF.

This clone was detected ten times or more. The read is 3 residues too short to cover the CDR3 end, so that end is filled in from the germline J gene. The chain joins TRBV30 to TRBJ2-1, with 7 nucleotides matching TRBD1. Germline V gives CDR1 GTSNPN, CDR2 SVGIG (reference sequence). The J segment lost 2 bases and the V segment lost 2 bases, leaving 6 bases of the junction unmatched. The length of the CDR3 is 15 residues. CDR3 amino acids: CAWSTQGLTYNEQFF. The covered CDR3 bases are TGTGCCTGGAGTACACAGGGGCTGACCTACAATGAG.

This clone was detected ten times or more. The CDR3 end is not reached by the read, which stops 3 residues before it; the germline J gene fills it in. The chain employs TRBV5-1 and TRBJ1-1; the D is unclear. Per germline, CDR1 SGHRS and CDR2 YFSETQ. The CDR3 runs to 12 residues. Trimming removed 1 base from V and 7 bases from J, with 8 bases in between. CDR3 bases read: TGCGCCAGCAGCTTGACTACTAATGAA. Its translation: CASSLTTNE. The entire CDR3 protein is CASSLTTNEAFF.

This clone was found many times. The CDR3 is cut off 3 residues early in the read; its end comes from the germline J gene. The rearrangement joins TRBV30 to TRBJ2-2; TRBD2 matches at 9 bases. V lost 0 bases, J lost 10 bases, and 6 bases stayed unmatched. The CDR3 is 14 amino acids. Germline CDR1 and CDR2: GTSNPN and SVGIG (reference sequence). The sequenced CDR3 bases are TGTGCCTGGAGTGTACGTAGCGGGAGTTCGGAG. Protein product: CAWSVRSGSSE. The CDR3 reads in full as CAWSVRSGSSELFF.

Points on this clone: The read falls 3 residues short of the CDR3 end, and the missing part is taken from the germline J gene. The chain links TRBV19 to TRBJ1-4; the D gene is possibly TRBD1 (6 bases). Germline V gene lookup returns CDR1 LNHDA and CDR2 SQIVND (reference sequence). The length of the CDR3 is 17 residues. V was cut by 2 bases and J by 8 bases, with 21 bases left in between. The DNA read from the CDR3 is TGTGCCAGTAGTATAACTCTACGGACAGCCCAAGGAGAAAAA. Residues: CASSITLRTAQGEK. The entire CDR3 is CASSITLRTAQGEKLFF.

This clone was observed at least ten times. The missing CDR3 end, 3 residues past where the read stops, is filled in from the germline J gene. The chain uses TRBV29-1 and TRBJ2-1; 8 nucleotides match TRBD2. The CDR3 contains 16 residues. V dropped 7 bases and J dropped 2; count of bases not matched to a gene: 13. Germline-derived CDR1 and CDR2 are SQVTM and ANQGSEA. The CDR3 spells CSGGLVSGATYNEQFF. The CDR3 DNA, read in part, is TGCAGCGGGGGACTAGTAAGTGGGGCAACCTACAATGAG.

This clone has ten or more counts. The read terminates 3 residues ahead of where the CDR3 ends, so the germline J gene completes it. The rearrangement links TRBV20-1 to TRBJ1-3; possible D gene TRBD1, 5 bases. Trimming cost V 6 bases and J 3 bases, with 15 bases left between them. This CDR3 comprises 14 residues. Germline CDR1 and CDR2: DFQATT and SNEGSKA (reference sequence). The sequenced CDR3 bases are TGCAGTGCGAGTCAGGGTCTCGGTGGAAACACC. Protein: CSASQGLGGNT. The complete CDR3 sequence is CSASQGLGGNTIYF.

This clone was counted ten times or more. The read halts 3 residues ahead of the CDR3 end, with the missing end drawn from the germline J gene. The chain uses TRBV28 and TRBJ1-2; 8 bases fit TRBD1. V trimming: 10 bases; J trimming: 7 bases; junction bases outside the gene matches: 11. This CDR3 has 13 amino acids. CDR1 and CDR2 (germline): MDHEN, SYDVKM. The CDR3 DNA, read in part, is TGTGCCACCGGGAGACAGGGGACTCGTGGC. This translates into CATGRQGTRG. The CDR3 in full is CATGRQGTRGYTF.

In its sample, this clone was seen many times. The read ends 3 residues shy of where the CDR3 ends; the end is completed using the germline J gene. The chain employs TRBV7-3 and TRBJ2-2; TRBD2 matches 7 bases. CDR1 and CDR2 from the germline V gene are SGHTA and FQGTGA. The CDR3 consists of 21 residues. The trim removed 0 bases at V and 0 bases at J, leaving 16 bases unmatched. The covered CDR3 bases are TGTGCCAGCAGCTTAACACCGGTACTAGCGTCGACTTATTCGAACACCGGGGAG. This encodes CASSLTPVLASTYSNTGE. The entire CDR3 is CASSLTPVLASTYSNTGELFF. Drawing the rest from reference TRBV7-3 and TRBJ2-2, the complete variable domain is GAGVSQTPSNKVTEKGKYVELRCDPISGHTALYWYRQSLGQGPEFLIYFQGTGAADDSGLPNDRFFAVRPEGSVSTLKIQRTERGDSAVYLCASSLTPVLASTYSNTGELFFGEGSRLTVL.

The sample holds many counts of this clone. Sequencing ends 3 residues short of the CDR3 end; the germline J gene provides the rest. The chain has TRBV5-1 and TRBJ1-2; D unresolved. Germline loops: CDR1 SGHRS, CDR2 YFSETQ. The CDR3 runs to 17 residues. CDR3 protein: CASSSTEPPSWTRGYTF. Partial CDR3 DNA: TGCGCCAGCAGCTCAACCGAACCACCCTCCTGGACTCGCGGC. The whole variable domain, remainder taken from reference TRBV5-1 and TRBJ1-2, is KAGVTQTPRYLIKTRGQQVTLSCSPISGHRSVSWYQQTPGQGLQFLFEYFSETQRNKGNFPGRFSGRQFSNSRSEMNVSTLELGDSALYLCASSSTEPPSWTRGYTFGSGTRLTVV.

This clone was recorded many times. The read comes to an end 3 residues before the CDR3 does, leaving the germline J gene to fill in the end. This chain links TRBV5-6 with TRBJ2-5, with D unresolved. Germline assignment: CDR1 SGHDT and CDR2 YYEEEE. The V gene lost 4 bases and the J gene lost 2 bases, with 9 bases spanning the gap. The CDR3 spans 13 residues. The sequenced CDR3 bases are TGTGCCAGCAGCCCCAGGTCTCAAGAGACC. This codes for CASSPRSQET. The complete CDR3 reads CASSPRSQETQYF.

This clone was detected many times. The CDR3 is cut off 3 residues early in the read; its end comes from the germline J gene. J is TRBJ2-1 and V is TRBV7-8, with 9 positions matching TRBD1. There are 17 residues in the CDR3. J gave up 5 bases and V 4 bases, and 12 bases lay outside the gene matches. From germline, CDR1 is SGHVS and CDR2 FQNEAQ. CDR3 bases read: TGTGCCAGCAGCTGGTACAGGACAGGGGATATAGACAATGAG. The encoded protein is CASSWYRTGDIDNE. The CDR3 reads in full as CASSWYRTGDIDNEQFF.

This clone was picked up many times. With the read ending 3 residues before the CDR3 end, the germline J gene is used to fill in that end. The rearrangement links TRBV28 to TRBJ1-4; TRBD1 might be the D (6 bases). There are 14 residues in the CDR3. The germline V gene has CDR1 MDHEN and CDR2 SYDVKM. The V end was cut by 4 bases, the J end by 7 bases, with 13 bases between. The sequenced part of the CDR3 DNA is TGTGCCAGCAGTTCTCAGGGGTCGGGTGAAAAA. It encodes CASSSQGSGEK. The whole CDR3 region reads CASSSQGSGEKLFF. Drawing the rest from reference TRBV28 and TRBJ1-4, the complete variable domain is DVKVTQSSRYLVKRTGEKVFLECVQDMDHENMFWYRQDPGLGLRLIYFSYDVKMKEKGDIPEGYSVSREKKERFSLILESASTNQTSMYLCASSSQGSGEKLFFGSGTQLSVL.

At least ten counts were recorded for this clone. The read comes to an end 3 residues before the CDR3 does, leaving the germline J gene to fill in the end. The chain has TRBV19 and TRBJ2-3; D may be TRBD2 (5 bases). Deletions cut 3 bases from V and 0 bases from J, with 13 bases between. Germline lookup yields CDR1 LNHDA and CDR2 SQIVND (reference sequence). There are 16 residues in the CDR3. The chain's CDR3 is CASSIGDTSSTDTQYF. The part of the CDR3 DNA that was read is TGTGCCAGTAGTATCGGGGATACCTCTAGCACAGATACG.

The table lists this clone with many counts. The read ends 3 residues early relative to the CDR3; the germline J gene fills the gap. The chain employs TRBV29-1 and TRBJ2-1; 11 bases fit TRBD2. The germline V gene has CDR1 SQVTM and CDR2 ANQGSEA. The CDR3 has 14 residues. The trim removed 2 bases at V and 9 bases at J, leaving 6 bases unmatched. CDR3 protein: CSVEKASGRSEQFF. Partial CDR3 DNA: TGCAGCGTTGAAAAGGCTAGCGGGAGGAGTGAG.

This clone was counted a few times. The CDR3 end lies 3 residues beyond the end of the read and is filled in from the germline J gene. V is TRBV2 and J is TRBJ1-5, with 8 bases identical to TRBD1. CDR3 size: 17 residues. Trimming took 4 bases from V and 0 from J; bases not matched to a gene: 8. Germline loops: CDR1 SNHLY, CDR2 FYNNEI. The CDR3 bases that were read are TGTGCCAGCAGTGCCGGACAGGGCAAATATAGCAATCAGCCC. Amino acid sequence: CASSAGQGKYSNQP. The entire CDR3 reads CASSAGQGKYSNQPQHF.

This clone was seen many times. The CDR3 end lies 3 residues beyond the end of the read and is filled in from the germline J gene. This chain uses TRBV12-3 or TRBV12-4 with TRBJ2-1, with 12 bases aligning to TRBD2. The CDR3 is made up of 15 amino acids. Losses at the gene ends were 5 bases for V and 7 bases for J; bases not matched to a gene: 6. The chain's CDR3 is CASSTRLAGVNEQFF. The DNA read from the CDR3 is TGTGCCAGCAGTACGCGACTAGCGGGAGTTAATGAG.